This T cell receptor (beta chain) was found in a study of cytomegalovirus exposure and HLA in healthy donors. Use of 60 Vbeta and 13 Jbeta primers characterized the PCR. Clones were read by immunoSEQ multiplex PCR, and TCRdb kept only the in-frame ones, dropping some. The repertoire includes 150,000 to 200,000 clones, roughly 79% of them detected once, and 4.9% sits in the top ten. A word on this clone: Its antigen is unknown.

Findings and caveats of the study: Follow-up analysis found HLA locus-dependent TCR association rates, highest for DRB1 and lowest for HLA-C. Reportedly, fewer N-insertions than the approximately 700-donor mean appeared in an Asian-associated ancestry cluster in a later analysis. A later analysis linked a missense DCLRE1C variant to TCR beta V- and J-gene trimming. Researchers reported from a later analysis that most CMV-associated TCR beta chains appeared HLA-restricted.

The CDR3 consists of 18 residues. Trimming cost V 6 bases and J 0 bases; bases outside gene matches: 10. The germline V gene has CDR1 SEHNR and CDR2 FQNEAQ (reference sequence). The chain employs TRBV7-9 and TRBJ1-6, with 8 positions matching TRBD1. Input material: PBMCs. The origin of this receptor is a woman between 18 and 29 years old in good health and CMV-seropositive. The CDR3 spells CASSSGGATNSYNSPLHF. Written as DNA, the CDR3 is TGTGCCAGCAGTTCAGGGGGCGCGACAAACTCCTATAATTCACCCCTCCACTTT. Filled out from reference TRBV7-9 and TRBJ1-6, the complete variable domain reads DTGVSQNPRHKITKRGQNVTFRCDPISEHNRLYWYRQTLGQGPEFLTYFQNEAQLEKSRLLSDRFSAERPKGSFSTLEIQRTEQGDSAMYLCASSSGGATNSYNSPLHFGNGTRLTVT.